The 13 T cell receptor beta chains reported below all come from one sample, sequenced in a study of T cell changes during pregnancy in multiple sclerosis. Produced via immunoSEQ multiplex PCR; TCRdb's table is partial and in-frame only. The data show some 41,000 clones, about 90% seen once. The starting material was CD8+ T cells from peripheral blood mononuclear cells, obtained in the first trimester of pregnancy. All receptors derive from a female donor with multiple sclerosis, enrolled in a pregnancy study.

This chain joins TRBV28 and TRBJ2-7; D perhaps matches TRBD1 (6 bases). CDR3 size: 12 residues. Germline V gene lookup returns CDR1 MDHEN and CDR2 SYDVKM. Trimming took 3 bases from V and 6 from J, leaving 9 bases between them. CDR3 coding DNA: TGTGCCAGCAGTTTGTGGGGGCGCGAGCAGTACTTC. This encodes CASSLWGREQYF.

The chain recombines TRBV6-5 with TRBJ2-5; 7 bases align to TRBD1. V gave up 2 bases and J gave up 4 bases; unmatched junction bases: 10. This CDR3 is built from 16 residues. CDR1 and CDR2 from the germline V gene are MNHEY and SVGAGI. The CDR3 region is CASSYGTAGVAETQYF. The CDR3 DNA reads as TGTGCCAGCAGTTACGGGACAGCCGGGGTGGCAGAGACCCAGTACTTC.

The V gene is TRBV5-5, the J gene TRBJ1-2; TRBD1 matches at 11 bases. The J segment lost 8 bases and the V segment lost 3 bases, leaving 3 bases of the junction unmatched. This CDR3 has 13 residues. The V gene's germline CDR1 is SGHKS and CDR2 YYEKEE (reference sequence). CDR3 region: CASSYGTGGGYTF. The DNA of the CDR3 is TGTGCCAGCAGCTATGGGACAGGGGGAGGCTACACCTTC.

This chain uses TRBV19 with TRBJ2-1; TRBD2 agrees at 12 bases. Trimming took 7 bases from V and 2 from J; bases not matched to a gene: 15. Per the germline V gene, CDR1 is LNHDA and CDR2 is SQIVND (reference sequence). There are 19 residues in the CDR3. The CDR3: CASTPQGLAGGATYNEQFF. The CDR3 coding sequence is TGTGCCAGTACCCCCCAGGGGCTAGCGGGAGGGGCCACCTACAATGAGCAGTTCTTC.

The chain uses TRBV7-9 and TRBJ1-2; maybe TRBD1 (5 bases). V lost 1 base and J lost 5, with 11 bases in between. The V gene's germline CDR1 is SEHNR and CDR2 FQNEAQ (reference sequence). This CDR3 is built from 14 residues. Written as DNA, the CDR3 is TGTGCCAGCAGCTTAGTACAGGAGCATTATGGCTACACCTTC. Protein: CASSLVQEHYGYTF.

The V call is TRBV6-5, the J call TRBJ1-1; 9 nucleotides align to TRBD1. Germline assignment: CDR1 MNHEY and CDR2 SVGAGI. The CDR3 is 15 amino acids. J lost 5 bases, V lost 6 bases, and 10 bases had no gene match. In nucleotides, the CDR3 is TGTGCCAGCAGCGCAACAGGGGGCGCGGGAACTGAAGCTTTCTTT. Its protein product is CASSATGGAGTEAFF.

This chain links TRBV6-1 with TRBJ2-7; perhaps TRBD1 as D (6 bases). Between the trimmed V and J ends, which lost 1 base and 1 base, there was a span of 11 bases. In germline, CDR1 is MNHNS, CDR2 SASEGT. The CDR3 sequence is 15 residues long. The CDR3 reads CASSEGGPSSYEQYF. DNA for the CDR3: TGTGCCAGCAGTGAAGGGGGGCCCTCTTCCTACGAGCAGTACTTC.

This chain uses TRBV6-1 with TRBJ2-3, with 10 bases that match TRBD1. This CDR3 is built from 15 residues. The V and J ends lost 7 bases and 3 bases, in that order; junction bases with no gene match: 7. Per germline, CDR1 MNHNS and CDR2 SASEGT. CDR3 protein: CASKTGGARTDTQYF. CDR3 DNA sequence: TGTGCCAGCAAGACAGGGGGCGCTCGGACAGATACGCAGTATTTT.

The chain links TRBV11-2 to TRBJ1-3, with TRBD1 matching over 7 bases. Per germline, CDR1 SGHAT and CDR2 FQNNGV. V trimming: 7 bases; J trimming: 2 bases; junction bases outside the gene matches: 8. The length of the CDR3 is 15 residues. The CDR3 bases are TGTGCCAGCAACTCACCTAGGGGGCCTGGAAACACCATATATTTT. This encodes CASNSPRGPGNTIYF.

This clone was counted between two and nine times. The chain has TRBV5-1 and TRBJ1-6; 7 bases map to TRBD1. This CDR3 region has 14 residues. Looked up from germline, CDR1 is SGHRS and CDR2 is YFSETQ. J lost 7 bases, V lost 4 bases, and 5 bases had no gene match. CDR3 amino acids: CASSLAQGNSPLHF. The DNA for the CDR3 is TGCGCCAGCAGCCTAGCACAGGGGAATTCACCCCTCCACTTT.

This clone was observed a few times. This chain connects TRBV7-2 to TRBJ1-1, with D possibly being TRBD1 (5 bases). This CDR3 contains 15 residues. Trimming removed 7 bases at V and 2 bases at J, with 17 bases between. Germline V lookup: CDR1 SGHTA, CDR2 FQGNSA. Here the CDR3 reads CASTQSQGLNTEAFF. In DNA, the CDR3 is TGTGCCAGCACCCAATCCCAGGGTCTAAACACTGAAGCTTTCTTT.

The chain is built from TRBV5-1 and TRBJ1-4; tentative D call: TRBD1 (6 bases). This CDR3 is built from 15 residues. V lost 4 bases, J lost 2 bases, and 12 bases lay in between. Germline CDR1 and CDR2: SGHRS and YFSETQ. As DNA, the CDR3 is TGCGCCAGCAGCCTCCTACAGGGCACTAATGAAAAACTGTTTTTT. It yields the protein CASSLLQGTNEKLFF. The full variable domain, its missing parts supplied by reference TRBV5-1 and TRBJ1-4, is KAGVTQTPRYLIKTRGQQVTLSCSPISGHRSVSWYQQTPGQGLQFLFEYFSETQRNKGNFPGRFSGRQFSNSRSEMNVSTLELGDSALYLCASSLLQGTNEKLFFGSGTQLSVL.

V is TRBV4-1 and J is TRBJ2-7; maybe TRBD1 (6 bases). From germline, CDR1 is MGHRA and CDR2 YSYEKL. With 0 bases removed from V and 1 base from J, the gap between germline ends came to 13 bases. The CDR3 runs 16 residues. CDR3 nucleotide sequence: TGCGCCAGCAGCCAAGAAAACACAGGGTTGTCCTACGAGCAGTACTTC. It codes for CASSQENTGLSYEQYF.